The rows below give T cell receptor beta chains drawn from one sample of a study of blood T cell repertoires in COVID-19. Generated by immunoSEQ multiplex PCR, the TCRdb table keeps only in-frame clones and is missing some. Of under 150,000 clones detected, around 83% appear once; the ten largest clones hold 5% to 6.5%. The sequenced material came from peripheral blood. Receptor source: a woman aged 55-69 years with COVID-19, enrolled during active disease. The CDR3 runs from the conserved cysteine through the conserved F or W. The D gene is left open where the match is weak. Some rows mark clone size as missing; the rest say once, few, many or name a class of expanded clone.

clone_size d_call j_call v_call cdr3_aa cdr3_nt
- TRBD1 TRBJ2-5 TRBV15 CATSRGGTGMETQYF TGTGCCACCAGCAGAGGAGGGACAGGGATGGAGACCCAGTACTTC
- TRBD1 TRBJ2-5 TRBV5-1 CASSLLTGSETQYF TGCGCCAGCAGCTTGTTGACAGGGTCCGAGACCCAGTACTTC
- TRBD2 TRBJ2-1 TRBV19 CANQCASGTQDTSYNEQFF TGTGCCAACCAGTGTGCTAGCGGAACCCAAGATACGTCCTACAATGAGCAGTTCTTC
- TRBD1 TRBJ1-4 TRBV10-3 CATSAGGQVNEKLFF TGTGCCACTTCCGCAGGGGGGCAGGTTAATGAAAAACTGTTTTTT
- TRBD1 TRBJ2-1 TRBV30 CAWAGQGESYNEQFF TGTGCCTGGGCTGGACAGGGCGAATCCTACAATGAGCAGTTCTTC
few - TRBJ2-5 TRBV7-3 CASSPTGETQYF TGTGCCAGCAGCCCCACGGGAGAGACCCAGTACTTC
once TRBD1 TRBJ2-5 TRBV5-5 CASSWGQSQETQYF TGTGCCAGCAGCTGGGGACAGTCCCAAGAGACCCAGTACTTC
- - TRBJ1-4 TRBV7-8 CASSLRERGSTTNEKLFF TGTGCCAGCAGCTTAAGGGAGAGGGGGTCCACAACTAATGAAAAACTGTTTTTT
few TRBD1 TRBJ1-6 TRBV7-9 CASSRDRGRSPLHF TGTGCCAGCAGCCGGGACAGGGGTAGATCACCCCTCCACTTT
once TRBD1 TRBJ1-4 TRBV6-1 CASSVTGPPATNEKLFF TGTGCCAGCAGTGTGACAGGGCCACCTGCAACTAATGAAAAACTGTTTTTT
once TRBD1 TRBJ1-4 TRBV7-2 CASSSTGATNEKLFF TGTGCCAGCAGTTCCACAGGGGCAACTAATGAAAAACTGTTTTTT
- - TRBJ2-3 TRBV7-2 CASSLGGGPSGDTQYF TGTGCCAGCAGCTTAGGGGGGGGCCCAAGTGGAGATACGCAGTATTTT
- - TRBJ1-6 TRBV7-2 CASSPEAVGGSPLHF TGTGCCAGCAGCCCGGAGGCAGTGGGGGGTTCACCCCTCCACTTT
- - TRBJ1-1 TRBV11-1 CASSLTSDTEAFF TGTGCCAGCAGCTTAACAAGTGACACTGAAGCTTTCTTT
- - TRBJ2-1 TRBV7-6 CASSFDRGANEQFF TGTGCCAGCAGCTTTGACCGGGGAGCTAATGAGCAGTTCTTC
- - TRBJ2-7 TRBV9 CASSLRPGTGTYEQYF TGTGCCAGCAGCCTGCGTCCCGGGACTGGGACCTACGAGCAGTACTTC
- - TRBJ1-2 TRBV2 CASNSQLVSYGYTF TGTGCCAGCAATTCCCAACTGGTCTCCTATGGCTACACCTTC
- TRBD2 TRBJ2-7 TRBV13 CASSSRTSGADEQYF TGTGCCAGCAGCTCCCGGACAAGCGGGGCGGACGAGCAGTACTTC
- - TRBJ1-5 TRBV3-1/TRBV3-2 CASSQGSRGQPQHF TGTGCCAGCAGCCAAGGATCCCGCGGTCAGCCCCAGCATTTT
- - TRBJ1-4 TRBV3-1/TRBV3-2 CASSQARGNEKLFF TGTGCCAGCAGCCAAGCCAGGGGAAATGAAAAACTGTTTTTT
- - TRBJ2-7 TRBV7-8 CASSPGSYEQYF TGTGCCAGCAGCCCGGGTTCATACGAGCAGTACTTC
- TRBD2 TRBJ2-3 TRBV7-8 CASTTLAGAEGDTQYF TGTGCCAGCACAACTCTAGCGGGGGCGGAGGGAGATACGCAGTATTTT
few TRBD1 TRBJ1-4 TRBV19 CASRVQGGSEKLFF TGTGCCAGTAGGGTACAGGGGGGGAGTGAAAAACTGTTTTTT